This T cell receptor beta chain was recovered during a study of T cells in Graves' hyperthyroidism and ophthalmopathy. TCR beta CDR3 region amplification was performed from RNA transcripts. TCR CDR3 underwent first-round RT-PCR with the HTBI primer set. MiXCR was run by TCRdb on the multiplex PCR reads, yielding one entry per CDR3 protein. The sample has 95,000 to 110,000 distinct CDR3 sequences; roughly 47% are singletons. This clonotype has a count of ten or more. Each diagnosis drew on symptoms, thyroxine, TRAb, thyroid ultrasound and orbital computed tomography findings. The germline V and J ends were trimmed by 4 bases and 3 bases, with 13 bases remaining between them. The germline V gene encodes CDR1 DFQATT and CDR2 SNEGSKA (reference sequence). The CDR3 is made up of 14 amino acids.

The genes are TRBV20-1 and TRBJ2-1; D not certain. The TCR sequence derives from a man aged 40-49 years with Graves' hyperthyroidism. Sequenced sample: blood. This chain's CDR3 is CSATIPWDYNEQFF. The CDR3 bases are TGCAGTGCTACCATCCCCTGGGACTACAATGAGCAGTTCTTC.